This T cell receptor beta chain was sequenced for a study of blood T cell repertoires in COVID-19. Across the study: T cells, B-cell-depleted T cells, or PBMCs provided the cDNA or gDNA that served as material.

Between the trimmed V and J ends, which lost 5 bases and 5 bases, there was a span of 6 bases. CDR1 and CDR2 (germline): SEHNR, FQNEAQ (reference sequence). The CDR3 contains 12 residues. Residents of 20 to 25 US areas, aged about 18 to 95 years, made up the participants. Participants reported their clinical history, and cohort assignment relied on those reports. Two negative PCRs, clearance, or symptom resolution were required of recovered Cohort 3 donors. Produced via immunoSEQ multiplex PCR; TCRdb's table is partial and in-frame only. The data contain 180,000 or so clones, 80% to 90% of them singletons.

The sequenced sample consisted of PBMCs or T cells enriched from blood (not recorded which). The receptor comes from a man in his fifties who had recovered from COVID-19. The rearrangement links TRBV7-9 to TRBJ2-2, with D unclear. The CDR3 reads CASSPPTGELFF. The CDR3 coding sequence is TGTGCCAGCAGCCCCCCGACCGGGGAGCTGTTTTTT. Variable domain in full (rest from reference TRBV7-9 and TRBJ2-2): DTGVSQNPRHKITKRGQNVTFRCDPISEHNRLYWYRQTLGQGPEFLTYFQNEAQLEKSRLLSDRFSAERPKGSFSTLEIQRTEQGDSAMYLCASSPPTGELFFGEGSRLTVL.